This TCR beta chain was profiled in a study of blood T cell repertoires in COVID-19. The wider study: Donors in the United States, Italy and Spain gave samples during acute or convalescent COVID-19. The analysed material was cDNA or gDNA that came from T cells, B-cell-depleted T cells, or PBMCs.

Patients at the Seattle site were enrolled during active infection and followed longitudinally. The table came from immunoSEQ multiplex PCR; TCRdb's copy has only in-frame clones and leaves some out. The sample comprises under 250,000 clones, 80% to 90% of which are singletons, and more than 9% rests with the top ten. Between the trimmed V and J ends, which lost 2 bases and 3 bases, there was a span of 11 bases. CDR1 is GTSNPN and CDR2 is SVGIG in the germline V gene (reference sequence). The CDR3 is made up of 14 amino acids. The receptor's source is a man aged 50 or older with COVID-19, enrolled during active disease. The rearrangement joins TRBV30 to TRBJ1-5; D remains unclear. Sample: peripheral blood. CDR3 nucleotide sequence: TGTGCCTGGAGTTACGAGCCCGACAATCAGCCCCAGCATTTT. Translated: CAWSYEPDNQPQHF.